This T cell receptor (beta chain) originates from a study of T cells in Graves' hyperthyroidism and ophthalmopathy (dated by TCRdb to about 2019). A note on the overall study: Peripheral blood was collected at initial diagnosis, before any treatment. TCR V-J signatures able to tell the groups apart were searched for in a discovery cohort of 95 or so patients, of whom 43 had Graves' ophthalmopathy and some 60 had stable Graves' hyperthyroidism. An independent validation cohort of fewer than 20 hyperthyroidism patients and about 15 patients who later progressed to ophthalmopathy tested prospective prediction of ophthalmopathy. The 100 or so discovery patients were divided at random into training and test sets in a 7:3 ratio. The study also compared thyroid tissue and blood T-cell repertoires from about 6 Graves' hyperthyroidism patients. After blood sampling, hyperthyroidism patients were treated with methimazole at a starting dose of 30 mg daily, and ophthalmopathy patients were treated with high-dose intravenous methylprednisolone. The paper describes TCR Vbeta CDR3 sequencing of some 130 peripheral blood samples, made up of 43 ophthalmopathy patients, 70 to 75 hyperthyroidism patients and roughly 17 progressor patients. The full study reports these points: Most expanded thyroid clonotypes (frequency above 0.001) were also detected in blood, suggesting blood repertoires may reflect thyroid immune responses. No statistical method was used to fix the sample size in advance, and group allocation was not hidden from the investigators. A model built on a 13 V-J signature distinguished ophthalmopathy from stable hyperthyroidism, reaching around 87% sensitivity and about 81% specificity in cross-validation and 80%/75% in testing. In validation, the model predicted progression to ophthalmopathy with around 71% sensitivity and over 72% specificity, a median of 6.5 months before onset.

Stable Graves' hyperthyroidism was defined as the absence of progression to ophthalmopathy over 18 months of follow-up. The hyperthyroidism patients were between 18 and 65 years old and newly diagnosed, with a disease duration of less than 2 months. The study excluded patients with uncontrolled infections, other autoimmune diseases, pregnancy or lactation. Diagnoses relied on clinical symptoms, serum thyroxine and TRAb, thyroid ultrasound and orbital computed tomography. Ficoll-Paque density gradient centrifugation was used to isolate PBMCs from around 9.1 ml of fresh peripheral blood. Total RNA was extracted using Trizol reagent, and RNA quality was assessed on an Agilent 2100 Bioanalyzer. Trimming at the junction amounts to 7 bases on V and 2 bases on J, and the germline ends lie 14 bases apart. CDR3 length: 14 amino acids, cysteine to phenylalanine. Here the CDR3 DNA is all that survives: 42 bases in frame from base 1. For CDR1 and CDR2, the germline V gene lists SQVTM and ANQGSEA.

A few counts support this clonotype. Its antigen is not yet known. Nothing much larger sits one base from this clone, and base qualities are not available. The TCR beta CDR3 regions were amplified from RNA transcripts. The first round of RT-PCR for the TCR CDR3 was performed with the HTBI primer set and the Qiagen OneStep RT-PCR kit. The libraries were constructed in a second round of multiplex PCR and then size-selected and purified. Libraries were sequenced paired-end with 100 bp reads on an Illumina HiSeq2000. Regarding the original processing steps: SOAPnuke was used to process the raw data, removing reads that contained adapters or uncalled bases, had a mean Phred below 15, or lacked an exact match to the constant primer or identifier. High-quality paired reads were merged using COPE v1.2.5, and each unique nucleotide sequence was defined as a clonotype. MiTCR v1.1 was used to align the clonotypes against IMGT TRBV, TRBD and TRBJ reference segments. The analysis included only V-J combinations with a frequency above 0.0001, which together covered more than 98% of the repertoires. The TCS score was defined as the ratio of F50 (clonal expansion) to E x V (chaos), calculated using BLOSUM62-based TCRdist between CDR3 peptides within each V-J. Welch's t-statistics and random forest reduced 514 V-J features to 10 to 15, which were used in a naive Bayes classifier (R e1071). The public sequencing data were trimmed at Q25 with fastp and processed into clonotypes with MiXCR by TCRdb, which kept only in-frame beta chains. Every distinct CDR3 protein forms one entry, paired with its most common genes and DNA. The V and J calls come from TCRdb's annotation, not from the publication. The sample table shows 460,000 or so distinct CDR3 sequences, and roughly 14% are seen once. The top ten clones comprise around a sixth of the sample.

The sequence came from a woman in her late teens or twenties with Graves' hyperthyroidism. Sequenced input: blood. Recombination linked TRBV29-1 to TRBJ2-2; the D gene is perhaps TRBD1, on 5 matching bases. Here is the DNA: TGCAGCGCCCTCCAGGGTGGCAACACCGGGGAGCTGTTTTTT. This encodes CSALQGGNTGELFF.